A single sample is the source of the 20 T cell receptor beta chains below, sequenced in a study of T-cell reconstitution after alpha-beta-depleted transplantation in children. Preparation of the TCRbeta library involved a method that used unique molecular identifiers. TCRdb re-called the PCR reads with MiXCR, one entry per CDR3 protein. The profile shows fewer than 350,000 distinct CDR3 sequences, around 9.1% of them singletons. This specimen was PBMCs, taken before TCRalphabeta/CD19-depleted stem cell transplant. These receptors originate from a boy under three years old with acute myeloid leukemia, due to receive a stem cell transplant.

At least ten counts were recorded for this clonotype. The rearrangement joins TRBV11-2 to TRBJ1-1; D not resolved. Trimming removed 5 bases from V and 2 bases from J, with 18 bases in between. Germline V gene data show CDR1 as SGHAT and CDR2 as FQNNGV. The CDR3 loop spans 16 amino acids. As DNA, the CDR3 is TGTGCCAGCAGCGCCCGGCACAGCGGGTACAACACTGAAGCTTTCTTT. This codes for CASSARHSGYNTEAFF.

This clonotype was seen ten or more times. The V call is TRBV7-8, the J call TRBJ1-2; D unclear. Germline loops: CDR1 SGHVS, CDR2 FQNEAQ. V was pared by 1 base and J by 3 bases, with 9 bases between. CDR3 length equals 14 residues. The chain's CDR3 is CASSLGWPYYGYTF. The CDR3 DNA is TGTGCCAGCAGCTTAGGGTGGCCTTACTATGGCTACACCTTC.

This clonotype was detected ten times or more. The chain recombines TRBV29-1 with TRBJ2-7; weak D call: TRBD1 (6 bases). V lost 5 bases to trimming and J lost 2 bases, with 16 bases between them. This CDR3 spans 14 amino acids. Germline CDR1 is SQVTM and CDR2 is ANQGSEA. CDR3 residues: CSVSPGTYTYEQYF. The CDR3, as DNA: TGCAGCGTTAGCCCCGGGACATATACCTACGAGCAGTACTTC.

Remarks on this clonotype: This may be a read error: a much more frequent sequence differs by one nucleotide. This chain links TRBV20-1 with TRBJ1-4; weak D call: TRBD1 (5 bases). Germline V gives CDR1 DFQATT, CDR2 SNEGSKA (reference sequence). The germline V and J ends were trimmed by 3 bases and 10 bases, with 21 bases remaining between them. This CDR3 region has 15 residues. The CDR3 loop reads CSASNGLGEGRKLFF. The CDR3 nucleotides read TGCAGTGCTAGTAACGGTTTGGGGGAGGGGAGAAAACTGTTTTTT.

This clonotype appeared many times. Here the CDR3 reads CSVGRNTEAFF. The CDR3 bases are TGCAGCGTTGGGCGGAACACTGAAGCTTTCTTT. The V call is TRBV29-1, the J call TRBJ1-1; D gene unclear. V lost 4 bases and J lost 1, with 4 bases in between. CDR1 SQVTM and CDR2 ANQGSEA come from the germline V gene. The CDR3 is 11 amino acids.

This clonotype appeared a few times. V usage is TRBV7-2 and J usage is TRBJ1-4; possibly TRBD1 for D (5 bases). The germline CDR1 and CDR2 sequences are SGHTA and FQGNSA. CDR3 length equals 15 residues. V lost 5 bases, J lost 7 bases, and 17 bases lay in between. This CDR3 reads CASSPRRQGVEKLFF. CDR3 nucleotides: TGTGCCAGCAGCCCGAGGCGGCAGGGAGTTGAAAAACTGTTTTTT.

A word on this clonotype: A much larger clonotype is one base distant, so this may be a read error. The chain joins TRBV7-6 to TRBJ2-1; perhaps TRBD2 as D (6 bases). V was clipped by 0 bases and J by 4 bases, with 13 bases between them. CDR3 size: 16 residues. CDR1 is SGHVS and CDR2 is FNYEAQ in the germline V gene. CDR3 residues: CASSLAASAVYNEQFF. CDR3 DNA sequence: TGTGCCAGCAGCTTAGCCGCTAGCGCAGTATACAATGAGCAGTTCTTC.

This clonotype was recorded a few times. V gene TRBV30 combines with J gene TRBJ2-3; 9 nucleotides agree with TRBD2. Germline CDR1 and CDR2: GTSNPN and SVGIG (reference sequence). The CDR3 length is 12 residues. After removal of 5 bases from V and 6 bases from J, the junction contained 3 bases not matched to a gene. CDR3 DNA: TGTGCCTGGCGCGGGGGGGCGGATACGCAGTATTTT. This codes for CAWRGGADTQYF. Using reference TRBV30 and TRBJ2-3 for the parts outside the CDR3, the full variable domain is SQTIHQWPATLVQPVGSPLSLECTVEGTSNPNLYWYRQAAGRGLQLLFYSVGIGQISSEVPQNLSASRPQDRQFILSSKKLLLSDSGFYLCAWRGGADTQYFGPGTRLTVL.

This clonotype was seen repeatedly, ten times or more. J is TRBJ1-4 and V is TRBV11-2; D gene unclear. CDR3 length: 14 amino acids. Germline loops: CDR1 SGHAT, CDR2 FQNNGV. Trimming pared 5 bases from V and 10 bases from J, leaving 17 bases between. CDR3 sequence: CASSPQRIDGKLFF. The CDR3 DNA sequence: TGTGCCAGCAGCCCACAGAGGATCGATGGAAAACTGTTTTTT.

The chain uses TRBV11-1 and TRBJ2-5; D is tentatively TRBD1 or TRBD2 (5 bases each). Germline CDR1 reads SGHAT; CDR2 reads FQDESV (reference sequence). V dropped 3 bases and J dropped 5 bases, with 13 bases sitting between them. This CDR3 is built from 14 residues. The chain's CDR3 is CASSFPVGEETQYF. The CDR3 coding sequence is TGTGCCAGCAGCTTCCCCGTGGGGGAGGAGACCCAGTACTTC.

This clonotype was counted many times. The J gene is TRBJ1-4, the V gene TRBV20-1; 9 nucleotides align to TRBD1. CDR3 length equals 15 residues. V gave up 0 bases and J gave up 8 bases; unmatched junction bases: 7. Germline V gene data show CDR1 as DFQATT and CDR2 as SNEGSKA (reference sequence). CDR3 sequence: CSARDMDRGGEKLFF. For the CDR3, the DNA is TGCAGTGCTAGAGATATGGACAGGGGTGGGGAAAAACTGTTTTTT.

There are a few counts of this clonotype. The chain recombines TRBV10-3 with TRBJ1-6; D might be TRBD1 (6 bases). The CDR3 extends over 14 amino acids. Germline CDR1 is ENHRY and CDR2 is SYGVKD. V was trimmed by 4 bases and J by 9 bases, leaving 13 bases between them. CDR3 region: CAISGGGSGSPLHF. The CDR3 DNA sequence: TGTGCCATCAGTGGTGGGGGCAGTGGTTCACCCCTCCACTTT.

About this clonotype: A much larger clonotype is one base distant, so this may be a read error. The chain is built from TRBV12-3 or TRBV12-4 and TRBJ2-4; D is undetermined. CDR3 length: 13 amino acids. Trimming shortened V by 6 bases and J by 9 bases, and 15 bases separated the two germline ends. DNA of the CDR3: TGTGCCAGCAGACGACGACTGGGAAGCATTCAGTACTTC. This sequence encodes CASRRRLGSIQYF.

This clonotype was observed at least ten times. The chain has TRBV4-1 and TRBJ2-5, with D perhaps matching TRBD2 (5 bases). CDR3 length equals 14 residues. V lost 0 bases, J lost 7 bases, and 12 bases lay in between. The germline V gene has CDR1 MGHRA and CDR2 YSYEKL. The CDR3 spells CASSQEGSLGTQYF. DNA for the CDR3: TGCGCCAGCAGCCAAGAAGGGAGCCTTGGGACCCAGTACTTC.

This clonotype was observed at least ten times. The chain uses TRBV28 and TRBJ2-5; TRBD1 matches at 8 bases. CDR1 is MDHEN and CDR2 is SYDVKM in the germline V gene. Losses at the gene ends were 5 bases for V and 5 bases for J; bases not matched to a gene: 16. CDR3 length: 17 amino acids. The CDR3 region is CASSLFTHGQGRETQYF. CDR3 nucleotide sequence: TGTGCCAGCAGTCTTTTCACCCACGGACAGGGTCGGGAGACCCAGTACTTC.

The chain recombines TRBV7-9 with TRBJ2-1; no clear D gene. Germline CDR1 reads SEHNR; CDR2 reads FQNEAQ (reference sequence). Trimming pared 6 bases from V and 5 bases from J, leaving 8 bases between. This CDR3 is 12 amino acids long. CDR3 loop: CASSEQDNEQFF. The CDR3 region has the DNA TGTGCCAGCAGTGAGCAAGACAATGAGCAGTTCTTC.

The table lists this clonotype with many counts. The genes are TRBV5-5 and TRBJ2-2, with 8 bases that match TRBD2. With 1 base clipped from V and 0 bases from J, the junction kept 5 bases outside the gene matches. There are 17 residues in the CDR3. Germline loops: CDR1 SGHKS, CDR2 YYEKEE (reference sequence). Here the CDR3 DNA reads TGTGCCAGCAGCTTGTTCATTAGCGGGACGAACACCGGGGAGCTGTTTTTT. Translating it yields CASSLFISGTNTGELFF.

This clonotype was seen only a few times. J is TRBJ2-3 and V is TRBV18; 8 bases line up with TRBD2. CDR1 and CDR2 (germline): KGHSH, LQKENI. The CDR3 sequence is 15 residues long. V trimming: 5 bases; J trimming: 1 base; junction bases outside the gene matches: 5. CDR3: CASSTQLAGTDTQYF. CDR3 DNA sequence: TGTGCCAGCTCAACCCAACTAGCGGGCACAGATACGCAGTATTTT. Together with reference TRBV18 and TRBJ2-3, the CDR3 gives the full variable domain: NAGVMQNPRHLVRRRGQEARLRCSPMKGHSHVYWYRQLPEEGLKFMVYLQKENIIDESGMPKERFSAEFPKEGPSILRIQQVVRGDSAAYFCASSTQLAGTDTQYFGPGTRLTVL.

The table lists this clonotype with many counts. The V call is TRBV6-7, the J call TRBJ2-3, with D possibly called TRBD1 or TRBD2 (5 bases each). Being an ORF, TRBV6-7 has a function that is uncertain. The V gene lost 3 bases and the J gene lost 3 bases, with 10 bases spanning the gap. CDR3 length: 14 amino acids. The CDR3 DNA reads TGTGCCAGCAGTTATCGAGAGGGGACAGATACGCAGTATTTT. Amino acids: CASSYREGTDTQYF.

This clonotype was counted between two and nine times. This chain links TRBV12-3 or TRBV12-4 with TRBJ2-3, with D perhaps matching TRBD1 (5 bases). This CDR3 has 13 residues. Trimming removed 7 bases at V and 2 bases at J, with 10 bases between. The CDR3 is CASKYRITDTQYF. Here the CDR3 DNA reads TGTGCCAGCAAGTACAGGATCACAGATACGCAGTATTTT.